The sequence of this T cell receptor beta chain was determined in a study of OX40 agonist ivuxolimab in advanced cancers. Overall study context: In this trial design, patients received ivuxolimab intravenously at 0.01 to 10 mg/kg every 2 weeks. The study enrolled dose-escalation patients with hepatocellular carcinoma, melanoma, renal cell or head and neck cancer. Prior anti-PD-1, anti-PD-L1 or anti-CTLA-4 therapy did not bar entry, and 30% to 40% had some.

Clones were read by immunoSEQ multiplex PCR, and TCRdb kept only the in-frame ones, dropping some. This sample has around 26,000 clones; 81% occur once, and the top ten carry about 32%. Notes on the study in general: Both CD4+ and CD8+ T cell populations in blood had undergone clonal expansion by week 6 at 0.1 to 3.0 mg/kg.

Turning to this clone: What it recognizes is unknown.

This CDR3 comprises 16 residues. Germline V lookup: CDR1 MDHEN, CDR2 SYDVKM. The V gene end was trimmed by 3 bases and the J gene end by 5 bases; junction bases not matched to a gene: 11. Sequencing used CD4+ or CD8+ T cells sorted from blood, obtained in a trial of the OX40 agonist ivuxolimab. This chain joins TRBV28 and TRBJ2-5; 8 positions agree with TRBD2. This receptor was taken from an adult with an advanced solid tumor such as melanoma, head and neck, liver or kidney cancer. CDR3 DNA sequence: TGTGCCAGCAGTTTGGGGGGCGAGCGGGAGTCCGAGACCCAGTACTTC. This gives the protein CASSLGGERESETQYF.